In its sample, the clone carrying this TCR beta chain was seen once. Its target is not known. This sample is part of a study of cytomegalovirus exposure and HLA in healthy donors. Looking at the study overall: Findings of an earlier analysis included over 95 million unique TCR beta sequences from roughly 200 million T cells. Study-wide results and limits: The study reported that TCR beta sequences accurately predicted HLA-A and HLA-B alleles in most subjects.

A multiplex PCR was run with 60 Vbeta primers and 13 Jbeta primers. TCRdb's copy holds only in-frame clones and misses some; the assay was immunoSEQ multiplex PCR. The table has about 110,000 clones, about 70% seen once; the top ten hold around 3.7%. From germline, CDR1 is SGHRS and CDR2 YFSETQ. This CDR3 spans 16 amino acids. J lost 4 bases, V lost 0 bases, and 5 bases had no gene match. At the time of sampling, donors were nominally healthy, though unrecorded immune exposures were likely. Sequenced: PBMCs. The TCR sequence derives from a woman aged 40 to 50 in good health and CMV-seronegative. The chain uses TRBV5-1 and TRBJ2-5, with TRBD2 matching over 11 bases. The CDR3 nucleotides read TGCGCCAGCAGCTTGGCCATTGGGACTAGCGGAGAGACCCAGTACTTC. It specifies CASSLAIGTSGETQYF.